Below, 18 T cell receptor beta chains from the same sample are listed, as sequenced in a study of blood T cell repertoires in COVID-19. Only in-frame clones appear in the TCRdb table, and some are missing; sequencing was by immunoSEQ multiplex PCR. The repertoire holds approximately 240,000 clones, with roughly 85% as singletons. Sequencing was performed on peripheral blood. The receptors here all came from a woman under 30 who had recovered from COVID-19.

The chain carries TRBV3-1 (or the pseudogene TRBV3-2) and TRBJ1-2; D is perhaps TRBD1 (6 bases). The CDR3 is 14 amino acids. CDR1 LGHDT and CDR2 YNNKEL come from the germline V gene (reference sequence). Trimming took 1 base from V and 4 from J, leaving 10 bases between them. The CDR3: CASSQAGVGYGYTF. CDR3 bases: TGTGCCAGCAGCCAAGCAGGGGTCGGCTATGGCTACACCTTC.

The V gene is TRBV11-3, the J gene TRBJ2-1; 13 bases fit TRBD2. Germline CDR1 SGHNT, CDR2 YENEEA. V was clipped by 4 bases and J by 5 bases; unmatched bases: 5. This CDR3 has 16 residues. CDR3 coding DNA: TGTGCCAGCAGCTCTCTTACTAGCGGGAGGGACAATGAGCAGTTCTTC. Its protein product is CASSSLTSGRDNEQFF.

The J gene is TRBJ1-5, the V gene TRBV27; TRBD1 aligns across 8 bases. This CDR3 contains 15 residues. Germline CDR1 is MNHEY and CDR2 is SMNVEV (reference sequence). V lost 2 bases to trimming and J lost 4 bases; unmatched junction nucleotides: 4. This chain's CDR3 is CASSLGQGLNQPQHF. CDR3 bases: TGTGCCAGCAGTTTAGGACAGGGTCTGAATCAGCCCCAGCATTTT.

This sequence joins TRBV7-2 and TRBJ2-6; D is perhaps TRBD1 (6 bases). Trimming cost V 4 bases and J 1 base, with 8 bases left between them. Germline V gives CDR1 SGHTA, CDR2 FQGNSA. The CDR3 extends over 15 amino acids. The CDR3 DNA sequence: TGTGCCAGCAGCTACACAGGGTCTGGGGCCAACGTCCTGACTTTC. Its protein product is CASSYTGSGANVLTF.

The chain uses TRBV19 and TRBJ2-2, with TRBD1 identical over 7 bases. The germline V gene has CDR1 LNHDA and CDR2 SQIVND (reference sequence). V shed 7 bases and J 4 bases; nucleotides not matched to a gene: 6. The CDR3 runs 14 residues. In DNA, the CDR3 is TGTGCCAGTATCCGGGACAGAGTCACCGGGGAGCTGTTTTTT. Translation: CASIRDRVTGELFF.

Remarks on this clone: Germline is not matched at one junction end, which may reflect a read error. The chain uses TRBV2 and TRBJ2-1; 9 nucleotides match TRBD2. The germline V gene encodes CDR1 SNHLY and CDR2 FYNNEI. The CDR3 length is 15 residues. The CDR3 DNA follows: TGTGCCAGCAGAGAAGCGGGAGGCACGTACAATGAGCAGTTCTTC. Translation: CASREAGGTYNEQFF.

The chain combines TRBV7-2 with TRBJ2-1; D possibly corresponds to TRBD2 (5 bases). The V end lost 2 bases, the J end lost 0 bases, and 11 bases lay between the germline ends. The CDR3 length is 16 residues. The V gene's germline CDR1 is SGHTA and CDR2 FQGNSA. The CDR3 DNA follows: TGTGCCAGCAGCTTATTGGGAGTCAGCTCCTACAATGAGCAGTTCTTC. It encodes CASSLLGVSSYNEQFF.

This clone was counted once. The rearrangement links TRBV5-4 to TRBJ2-2; 9 positions agree with TRBD1. Germline-derived CDR1 and CDR2 are SGHNT and YYREEE (reference sequence). V gave up 3 bases and J gave up 7 bases; unmatched junction bases: 7. The CDR3 is made up of 15 amino acids. The chain's CDR3 is CASSSSDRGVGELFF. CDR3 in DNA: TGTGCCAGCAGCTCCTCAGACAGGGGGGTCGGGGAGCTGTTTTTT.

V gene TRBV20-1 combines with J gene TRBJ2-7, with a tentative D call TRBD2 (5 bases). Germline V gene lookup returns CDR1 DFQATT and CDR2 SNEGSKA (reference sequence). V was trimmed by 3 bases and J by 0 bases, leaving 9 bases between them. The CDR3 covers 13 residues. CDR3 DNA: TGCAGTGCTAGTCGTCGGGACTCCTACGAGCAGTACTTC. It codes for CSASRRDSYEQYF.

V is TRBV19 and J is TRBJ1-1; a possible D gene is TRBD1 (5 bases). Germline CDR1 and CDR2: LNHDA and SQIVND (reference sequence). Trimming removed 3 bases from V and 4 bases from J, with 12 bases in between. This CDR3 contains 14 residues. The CDR3 loop reads CASSISGVATEAFF. In DNA form, the CDR3 reads TGTGCCAGTAGTATTTCGGGGGTTGCCACTGAAGCTTTCTTT.

CDR3 residues: CASSFPRAGSSTDTQYF. In nucleotides, the CDR3 is TGTGCCAGCAGCTTTCCTAGGGCGGGCTCTAGCACAGATACGCAGTATTTT. The V gene is TRBV7-2, the J gene TRBJ2-3; TRBD2 might be the D (5 bases). The germline CDR1 and CDR2 sequences are SGHTA and FQGNSA. V shed 3 bases and J shed 0 bases, with 16 bases lying between them. The CDR3 has 17 residues.

V gene TRBV10-2 combines with J gene TRBJ2-7; weak D call: TRBD1 (6 bases). Deletions cut 6 bases from V and 2 bases from J, with 14 bases between. The CDR3 covers 14 residues. The V gene's germline CDR1 is WSHSY and CDR2 SAAADI. The CDR3 region has the DNA TGCGCCAGCAGCCCCGACAGGAGTACCTACGAGCAGTACTTC. It translates to CASSPDRSTYEQYF.

The chain is built from TRBV3-1 (or the pseudogene TRBV3-2) and TRBJ2-2; the D is unclear. The CDR3 sequence is 18 residues long. Looked up from germline, CDR1 is LGHDT and CDR2 is YNNKEL (reference sequence). V was cut by 1 base and J by 3 bases, with 18 bases left in between. CDR3 in amino acids: CASSQGPLVTVYTGELFF. CDR3 DNA sequence: TGTGCCAGCAGCCAAGGCCCCCTAGTAACGGTATACACCGGGGAGCTGTTTTTT.

The chain uses TRBV9 and TRBJ2-2; D not resolved. V was trimmed by 2 bases and J by 9 bases, leaving 5 bases between them. Germline loops: CDR1 SGDLS, CDR2 YYNGEE. The CDR3 length is 11 residues. CDR3 sequence: CASSVARELFF. For the CDR3, the DNA is TGTGCCAGCAGCGTTGCGAGGGAGCTGTTTTTT.

The chain recombines TRBV6-1 with TRBJ2-5, with D hard to call. The CDR3 spans 11 residues. Germline-derived CDR1 and CDR2 are MNHNS and SASEGT. Trimming removed 3 bases at V and 5 bases at J, with 4 bases between. CDR3 DNA sequence: TGTGCCAGCAGTGATCCGGAGACCCAGTACTTC. Protein sequence: CASSDPETQYF.

The J gene is TRBJ1-1, the V gene TRBV5-1; D gene uncertain. Germline assignment: CDR1 SGHRS and CDR2 YFSETQ. The V and J ends lost 7 bases and 6 bases respectively, with 16 bases between them. The CDR3 contains 13 residues. CDR3 in amino acids: CASVWEEGAEAFF. In DNA form, the CDR3 reads TGCGCCAGCGTCTGGGAGGAGGGTGCTGAAGCTTTCTTT.

The V gene is TRBV9, the J gene TRBJ2-7, with TRBD2 identical over 10 bases. The CDR3 has 16 residues. Germline V lookup: CDR1 SGDLS, CDR2 YYNGEE. Unmatched junction bases numbered 5, after V lost 0 bases and J lost 2 bases. The CDR3 nucleotides are TGTGCCAGCAGCGTAGATGGGACTAGCGCTACCTACGAGCAGTACTTC. It encodes CASSVDGTSATYEQYF.

The chain uses TRBV28 and TRBJ1-4, with 10 bases fitting TRBD1. In germline, CDR1 is MDHEN, CDR2 SYDVKM. This CDR3 has 14 amino acids. V was pared by 4 bases and J by 8 bases, with 4 bases of the junction left unmatched. The CDR3 nucleotides are TGTGCCAGCAGTTGGGGACAGGGGAGGGAAAAACTGTTTTTT. This codes for CASSWGQGREKLFF.